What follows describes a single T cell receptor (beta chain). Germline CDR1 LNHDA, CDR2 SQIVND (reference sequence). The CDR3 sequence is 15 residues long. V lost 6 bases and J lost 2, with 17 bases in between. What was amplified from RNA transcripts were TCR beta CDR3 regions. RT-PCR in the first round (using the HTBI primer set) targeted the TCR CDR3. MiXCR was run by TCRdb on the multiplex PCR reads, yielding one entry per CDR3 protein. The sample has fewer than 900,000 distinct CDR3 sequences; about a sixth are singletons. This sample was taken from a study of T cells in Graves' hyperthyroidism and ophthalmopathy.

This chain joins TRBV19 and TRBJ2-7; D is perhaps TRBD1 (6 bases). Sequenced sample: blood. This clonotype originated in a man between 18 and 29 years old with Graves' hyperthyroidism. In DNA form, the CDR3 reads TGTGCCAGTAGACCCACCGGGACATCTACCTACGAGCAGTACTTC. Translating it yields CASRPTGTSTYEQYF.